A selection of T cell receptor beta chains follows, all from one sample in a study of response to subunit inactivated influenza vaccine. TCRdb independently ran MiXCR on the RT-PCR reads; one entry per CDR3 protein. The table lists a few hundred thousand distinct CDR3 sequences, about 15% of them singletons, with over 8.5% in the top ten. The sample was PBMCs from blood, taken roughly 13 days after vaccination. Every receptor here comes from a man aged 50-59 years who received an inactivated influenza vaccine. Each CDR3 is given with its conserved first and last residue. The D gene is left open where the match is weak. The size entry is marked missing in some rows and otherwise reads once, few, many or a size class.

V,D,size,J,CDR3,DNA
TRBV20-1,.,few,TRBJ1-4,CSARDVGNEKLFF,TGCAGTGCTAGAGATGTGGGCAATGAAAAACTGTTTTTT
TRBV20-1,TRBD2,.,TRBJ2-7,CSAKREVPPGQYF,TGCAGTGCTAAGCGGGAGGTCCCCCCTGGGCAGTACTTC
TRBV10-3,.,.,TRBJ2-1,CAISEYSGASVGHEQFF,TGTGCCATCAGTGAGTACTCAGGCGCGTCTGTGGGCCATGAGCAGTTCTTC
TRBV7-9,.,few,TRBJ2-1,CASSPRGPNEQFF,TGTGCCAGCAGCCCACGGGGACCCAATGAGCAGTTCTTC
TRBV4-1,.,few,TRBJ2-3,CASSPNPRSRFSTDTQYF,TGCGCCAGCAGCCCGAACCCCAGGAGTCGCTTTAGCACAGATACGCAGTATTTT
TRBV27,TRBD1,few,TRBJ2-5,CASKKLGTAQETQYF,TGTGCCAGCAAAAAACTCGGGACAGCTCAAGAGACCCAGTACTTC
TRBV5-6,.,.,TRBJ1-5,CASSLSARGDQPQHF,TGTGCCAGCAGCCTGTCGGCCCGGGGGGATCAGCCCCAGCATTTT
TRBV5-1,.,few,TRBJ2-3,CASSRGESTDTQYF,TGCGCCAGCAGCCGCGGGGAGTCCACAGATACGCAGTATTTT
TRBV29-1,.,few,TRBJ2-3,CSVEGLSGVLTDTQYF,TGCAGCGTTGAAGGTTTGTCAGGGGTGTTGACAGATACGCAGTATTTT
TRBV14,.,.,TRBJ2-3,CASSPRAWTQYF,TGTGCCAGCAGCCCTAGGGCGTGGACGCAGTATTTT
TRBV6-6,.,many,TRBJ1-1,CASSLTANTEAFF,TGTGCCAGCAGCCTGACAGCGAACACTGAAGCTTTCTTT
TRBV7-2,TRBD1,few,TRBJ2-1,CASSLSGQGSYNEQFF,TGTGCCAGCAGCTTAAGCGGACAGGGCTCCTACAATGAGCAGTTCTTC
TRBV4-1,.,few,TRBJ1-6,CASSQTEIRGGTISPLHF,TGCGCCAGCAGCCAAACGGAGATTAGGGGGGGCACGATTTCACCCCTCCACTTT
TRBV7-2,.,.,TRBJ2-1,CASSLTGVRWDEQFF,TGTGCCAGCAGCTTAACGGGAGTCAGATGGGATGAGCAGTTCTTC
TRBV10-3,TRBD2,.,TRBJ2-3,CAISTSGDTDTQYF,TGTGCCATCAGTACTAGCGGTGACACAGATACGCAGTATTTT
TRBV10-3,TRBD2,.,TRBJ2-1,CAISEVSGTTPNEQFF,TGTGCCATCAGTGAAGTTAGCGGGACAACCCCCAATGAGCAGTTCTTC